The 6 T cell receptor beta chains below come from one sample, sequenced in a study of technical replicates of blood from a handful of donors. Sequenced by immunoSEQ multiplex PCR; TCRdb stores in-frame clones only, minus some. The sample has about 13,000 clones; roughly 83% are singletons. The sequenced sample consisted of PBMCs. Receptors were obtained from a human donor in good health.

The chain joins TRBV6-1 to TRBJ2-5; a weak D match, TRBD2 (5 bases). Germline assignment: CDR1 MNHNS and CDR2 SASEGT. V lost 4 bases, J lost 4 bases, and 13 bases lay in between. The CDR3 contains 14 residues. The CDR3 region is CASSAGVEGETQYF. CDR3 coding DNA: TGTGCCAGCAGTGCCGGGGTTGAGGGAGAGACCCAGTACTTC.

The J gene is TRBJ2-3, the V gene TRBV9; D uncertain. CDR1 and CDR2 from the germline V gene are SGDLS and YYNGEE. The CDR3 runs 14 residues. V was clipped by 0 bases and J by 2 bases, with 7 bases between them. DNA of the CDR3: TGTGCCAGCAGCGTAGGGCTGTCCACAGATACGCAGTATTTT. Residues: CASSVGLSTDTQYF.

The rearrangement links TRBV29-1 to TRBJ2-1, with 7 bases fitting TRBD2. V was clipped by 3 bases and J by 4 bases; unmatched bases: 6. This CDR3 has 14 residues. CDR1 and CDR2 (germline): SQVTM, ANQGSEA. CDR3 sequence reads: CSVDAGVRYNEQFF. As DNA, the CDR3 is TGCAGCGTTGATGCGGGAGTCCGTTACAATGAGCAGTTCTTC.

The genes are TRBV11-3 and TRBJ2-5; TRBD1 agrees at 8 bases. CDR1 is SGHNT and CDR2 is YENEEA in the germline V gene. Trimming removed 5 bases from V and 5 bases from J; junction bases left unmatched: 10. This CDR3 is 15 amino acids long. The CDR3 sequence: CASSPSTTGGETQYF. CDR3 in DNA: TGTGCCAGCAGCCCATCTACTACAGGGGGGGAGACCCAGTACTTC.

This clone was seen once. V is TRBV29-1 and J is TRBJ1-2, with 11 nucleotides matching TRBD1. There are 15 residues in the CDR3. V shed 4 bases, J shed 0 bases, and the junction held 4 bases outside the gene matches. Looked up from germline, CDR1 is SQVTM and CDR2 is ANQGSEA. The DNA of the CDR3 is TGCAGCGTTGCCGGGACAGGGGGAGCTAACTATGGCTACACCTTC. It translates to CSVAGTGGANYGYTF.

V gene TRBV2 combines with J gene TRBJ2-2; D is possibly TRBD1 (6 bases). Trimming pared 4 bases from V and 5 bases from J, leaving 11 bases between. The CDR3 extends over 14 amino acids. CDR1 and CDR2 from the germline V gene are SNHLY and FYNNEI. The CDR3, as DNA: TGTGCCAGCAGTGTAGGGCAGGGGACCGGGGAGCTGTTTTTT. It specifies CASSVGQGTGELFF.